What follows are 8 T cell receptor beta chains derived from one specimen sequenced in a study of blood T cell repertoires in COVID-19. Profiling relied on immunoSEQ multiplex PCR, and the TCRdb table lists in-frame clones only, not all of them. Among approximately 34,000 clones, about 80% were seen once, and the ten largest hold approximately 15%. The sample comprised peripheral blood. These receptors all come from a woman in her seventies with acute or convalescent COVID-19.

The rearrangement links TRBV10-3 to TRBJ2-5, with 9 bases fitting TRBD2. CDR3 length equals 15 residues. Germline loops: CDR1 ENHRY, CDR2 SYGVKD. The junction had 6 bases not matched to a gene; V was cut back by 6 bases and J by 1 base. The CDR3 coding sequence is TGTGCCATCAGGCCGGGACTAGCAACCCAAGAGACCCAGTACTTC. It translates to CAIRPGLATQETQYF.

The chain recombines TRBV6-1 with TRBJ2-7; 10 bases align to TRBD2. V gave up 2 bases and J gave up 6 bases; unmatched junction bases: 7. CDR3 length: 15 residues. Germline assignment: CDR1 MNHNS and CDR2 SASEGT. The CDR3 DNA sequence: TGTGCCAGCAGTGAACTAATAGCGGGGGGTTCCGAGCAGTACTTC. It codes for CASSELIAGGSEQYF.

The chain carries TRBV7-9 and TRBJ2-1; 8 bases are a match to TRBD2. The V gene's germline CDR1 is SEHNR and CDR2 FQNEAQ (reference sequence). This CDR3 is built from 16 residues. Trimming removed 5 bases from V and 2 bases from J; junction bases left unmatched: 8. The CDR3 DNA follows: TGTGCCAGCAGCCCCGAGGGGCGGGGGGCCTACAATGAGCAGTTCTTC. Its protein product is CASSPEGRGAYNEQFF.

This sequence joins TRBV10-2 and TRBJ2-1; a possible D gene is TRBD2 (6 bases). There are 15 residues in the CDR3. The ends were cut back, 5 bases at V and 9 bases at J, with 20 bases in the middle. Germline lookup yields CDR1 WSHSY and CDR2 SAAADI. DNA of the CDR3: TGCGCCAGCAGTCCGACCGGGACTCCCTACGGTGAGCAGTTCTTC. It encodes CASSPTGTPYGEQFF.

J is TRBJ2-5 and V is TRBV10-3; maybe TRBD1 (5 bases). Germline assignment: CDR1 ENHRY and CDR2 SYGVKD. V dropped 3 bases and J dropped 7 bases, with 9 bases sitting between them. The CDR3 spans 12 residues. The CDR3 loop reads CAISEGVSTQYF. CDR3 nucleotide sequence: TGTGCCATCAGTGAAGGGGTCTCGACCCAGTACTTC.

The chain employs TRBV7-9 and TRBJ2-5; TRBD2 is a possible D gene (6 bases). V was cut by 1 base and J by 5 bases, with 14 bases left in between. This CDR3 comprises 15 residues. Germline loops: CDR1 SEHNR, CDR2 FQNEAQ (reference sequence). The CDR3 here is CASSLGVRGRETQYF. As DNA, the CDR3 is TGTGCCAGCAGCTTAGGAGTACGGGGGAGGGAGACCCAGTACTTC.

The chain recombines TRBV18 with TRBJ1-2; 7 bases match TRBD1. V shed 6 bases, J shed 2 bases, and the junction held 12 bases outside the gene matches. The CDR3 extends over 16 amino acids. The germline V gene has CDR1 KGHSH and CDR2 LQKENI. CDR3: CASSQDTGATNYGYTF. The CDR3 DNA follows: TGTGCCAGCTCTCAGGATACAGGGGCAACAAACTATGGCTACACCTTC. Supplemented by reference TRBV18 and TRBJ1-2, the full variable domain reads NAGVMQNPRHLVRRRGQEARLRCSPMKGHSHVYWYRQLPEEGLKFMVYLQKENIIDESGMPKERFSAEFPKEGPSILRIQQVVRGDSAAYFCASSQDTGATNYGYTFGSGTRLTVV.

This clone was seen only once. The rearrangement uses TRBV5-4 and TRBJ1-2, with D unresolved. The germline V gene encodes CDR1 SGHNT and CDR2 YYREEE (reference sequence). The V end lost 4 bases, the J end lost 8 bases, and 15 bases lay between the germline ends. The CDR3 runs to 13 residues. The chain's CDR3 is CASSQAQVPGYTF. As DNA, the CDR3 is TGTGCCAGCAGCCAAGCCCAGGTCCCCGGCTACACCTTC. Variable domain in full (rest from reference TRBV5-4 and TRBJ1-2): ETGVTQSPTHLIKTRGQQVTLRCSSQSGHNTVSWYQQALGQGPQFIFQYYREEENGRGNFPPRFSGLQFPNYSSELNVNALELDDSALYLCASSQAQVPGYTFGSGTRLTVV.